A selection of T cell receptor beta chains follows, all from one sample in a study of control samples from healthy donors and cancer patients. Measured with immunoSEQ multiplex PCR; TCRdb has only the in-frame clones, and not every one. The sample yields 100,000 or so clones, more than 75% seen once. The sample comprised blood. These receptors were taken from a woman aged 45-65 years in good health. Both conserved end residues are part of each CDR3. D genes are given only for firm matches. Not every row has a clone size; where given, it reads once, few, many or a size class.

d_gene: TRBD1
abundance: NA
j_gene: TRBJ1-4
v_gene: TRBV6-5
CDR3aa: CASSWDRGNEKLFF
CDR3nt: TGTGCCAGCAGTTGGGACAGGGGAAATGAAAAACTGTTTTTT

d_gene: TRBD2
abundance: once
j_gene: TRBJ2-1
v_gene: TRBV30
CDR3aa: CAWSVRPIGGGEQFF
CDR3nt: TGTGCCTGGAGTGTACGTCCAATCGGCGGGGGGGAGCAGTTCTTC

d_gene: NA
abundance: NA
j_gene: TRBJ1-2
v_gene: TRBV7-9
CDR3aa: CASSRKGDYTF
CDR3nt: TGTGCCAGCAGCCGGAAAGGGGACTACACCTTC

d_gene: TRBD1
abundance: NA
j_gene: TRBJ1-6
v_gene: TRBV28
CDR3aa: CASSAGQGLSSYNSPLHF
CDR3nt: TGTGCCAGCAGCGCGGGACAGGGACTTAGCTCCTATAATTCACCCCTCCACTTT

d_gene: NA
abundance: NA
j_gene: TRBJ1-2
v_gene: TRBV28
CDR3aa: CASSFRPTVNYGYTF
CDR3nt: TGTGCCAGCAGTTTTCGACCGACGGTAAACTATGGCTACACCTTC

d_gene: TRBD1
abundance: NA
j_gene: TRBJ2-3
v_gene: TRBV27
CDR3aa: CASRRTGSTDTQYF
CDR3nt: TGTGCCAGCAGGAGGACAGGGTCCACAGATACGCAGTATTTT

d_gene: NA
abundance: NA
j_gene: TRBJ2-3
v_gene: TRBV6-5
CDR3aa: CASLSSWGTDTQYF
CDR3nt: TGTGCCAGCTTAAGCTCTTGGGGCACAGATACGCAGTATTTT

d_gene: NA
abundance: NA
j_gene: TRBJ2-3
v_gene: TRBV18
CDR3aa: CASSPPSSPDTQYF
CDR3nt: TGTGCCAGCTCACCACCCTCTAGCCCAGATACGCAGTATTTT

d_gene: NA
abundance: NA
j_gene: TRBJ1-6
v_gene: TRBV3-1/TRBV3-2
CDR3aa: CASSQVQGLNNSPLHF
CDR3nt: TGTGCCAGCAGCCAAGTCCAGGGGTTGAATAATTCACCCCTCCACTTT

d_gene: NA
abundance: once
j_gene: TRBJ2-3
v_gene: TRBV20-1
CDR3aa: CSASVPGGASTDTQYF
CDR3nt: TGCAGTGCTAGTGTTCCTGGGGGTGCTAGCACAGATACGCAGTATTTT

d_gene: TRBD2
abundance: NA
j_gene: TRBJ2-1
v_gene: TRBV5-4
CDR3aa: CASSLLAGGQNEQFF
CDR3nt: TGTGCCAGCAGCTTGCTAGCGGGAGGACAAAATGAGCAGTTCTTC

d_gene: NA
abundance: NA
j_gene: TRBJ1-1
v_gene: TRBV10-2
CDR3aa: CASSESYRAAFF
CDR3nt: TGCGCCAGCAGTGAGTCCTACAGGGCGGCTTTCTTT

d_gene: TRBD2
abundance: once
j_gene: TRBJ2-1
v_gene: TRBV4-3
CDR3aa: CASSQFDLAGVSDEQFF
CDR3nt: TGCGCCAGCAGCCAGTTTGACCTAGCGGGAGTTAGCGATGAGCAGTTCTTC

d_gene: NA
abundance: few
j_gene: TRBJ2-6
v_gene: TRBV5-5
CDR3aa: CASKTEPSGANVLTF
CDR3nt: TGTGCCAGCAAGACTGAACCCTCTGGGGCCAACGTCCTGACTTTC

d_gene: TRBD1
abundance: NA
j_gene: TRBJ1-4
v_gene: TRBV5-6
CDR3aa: CASSLGQGGREKLFF
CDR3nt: TGTGCCAGCAGCTTGGGACAGGGAGGTCGGGAAAAACTGTTTTTT

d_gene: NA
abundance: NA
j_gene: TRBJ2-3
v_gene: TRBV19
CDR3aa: CASSIGRAGGSTDTQYF
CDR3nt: TGTGCCAGTAGTATAGGGAGGGCCGGCGGCAGCACAGATACGCAGTATTTT

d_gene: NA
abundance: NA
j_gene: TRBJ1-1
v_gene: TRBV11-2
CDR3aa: CASSPATGGSTEAFF
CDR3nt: TGTGCCAGCAGCCCAGCAACGGGGGGATCCACTGAAGCTTTCTTT

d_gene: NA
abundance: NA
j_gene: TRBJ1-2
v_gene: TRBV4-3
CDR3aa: CASSQEESLGNYGYTF
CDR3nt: TGCGCCAGCAGCCAAGAGGAGTCACTGGGGAACTATGGCTACACCTTC

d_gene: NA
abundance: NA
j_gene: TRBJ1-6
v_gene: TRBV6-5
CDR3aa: CASSYSGPSYNSPLHF
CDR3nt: TGTGCCAGCAGTTACTCGGGGCCGAGTTATAATTCACCCCTCCACTTT

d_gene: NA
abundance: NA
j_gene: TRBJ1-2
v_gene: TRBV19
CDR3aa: CASSTEVYGYTF
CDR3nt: TGTGCCAGCTCGACAGAAGTTTATGGCTACACCTTC